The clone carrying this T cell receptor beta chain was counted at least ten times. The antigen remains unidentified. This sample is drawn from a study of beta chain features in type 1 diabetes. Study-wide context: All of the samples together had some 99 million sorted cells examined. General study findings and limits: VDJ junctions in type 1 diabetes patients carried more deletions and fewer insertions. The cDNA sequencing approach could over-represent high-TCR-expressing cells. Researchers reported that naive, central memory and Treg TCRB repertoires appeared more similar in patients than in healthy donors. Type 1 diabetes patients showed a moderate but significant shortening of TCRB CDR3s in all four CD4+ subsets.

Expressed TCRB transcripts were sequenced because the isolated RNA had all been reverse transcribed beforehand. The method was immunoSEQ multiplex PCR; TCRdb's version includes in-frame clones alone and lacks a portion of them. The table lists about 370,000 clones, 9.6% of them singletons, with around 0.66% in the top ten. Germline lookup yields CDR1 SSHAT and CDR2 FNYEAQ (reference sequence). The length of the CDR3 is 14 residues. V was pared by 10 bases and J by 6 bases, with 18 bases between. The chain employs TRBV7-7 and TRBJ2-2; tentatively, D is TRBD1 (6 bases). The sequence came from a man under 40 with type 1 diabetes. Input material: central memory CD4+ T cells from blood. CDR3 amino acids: CAIPDPTGPGELFF. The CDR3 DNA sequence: TGTGCCATCCCGGACCCGACAGGTCCCGGGGAGCTGTTTTTT.